Given below is one T cell receptor (beta chain) in context. What it recognizes is unknown. UMI labels and 5' RACE were used to prepare the TRB cDNA libraries. Each CDR3 protein gets one entry in TCRdb, which reprocessed the 5' RACE reads and gives no DNA. This table lists roughly 100,000 distinct CDR3 sequences. Per the germline V gene, CDR1 is SGHVS and CDR2 is FNYEAQ. CDR3 length: 14 amino acids. The sample is drawn from a study of CXCR3-negative and CXCR3-positive naive CD8 T cells. Findings and limits, study-wide: Much lower diversity was found in memory CD8+ cells, while both naive subsets had comparably high diversity. Memory cells differed in TRBV-TRBJ usage, but naive CXCR3-negative and CXCR3-positive cells had similar usage. Hydrophobicity of TRB CDR3s was greater in CXCR3-positive naive cells than in CXCR3-negative naive cells.

The clonotype originates from a human donor in good health. Some clones in this sample may be carry-over from other donors' samples. The V and J genes are TRBV7-6 and TRBJ1-1; TCRdb outputs TRBD1, but without DNA this stays unchecked. Specimen: naive CXCR3- CD8+ T cells from blood. Stated subset: CD45RO-CCR7+CD27+CD95- naive CD8+ T cells lacking CXCR3 (TNR3-). CDR3 in amino acids: CASSLTPRDTEPFF.